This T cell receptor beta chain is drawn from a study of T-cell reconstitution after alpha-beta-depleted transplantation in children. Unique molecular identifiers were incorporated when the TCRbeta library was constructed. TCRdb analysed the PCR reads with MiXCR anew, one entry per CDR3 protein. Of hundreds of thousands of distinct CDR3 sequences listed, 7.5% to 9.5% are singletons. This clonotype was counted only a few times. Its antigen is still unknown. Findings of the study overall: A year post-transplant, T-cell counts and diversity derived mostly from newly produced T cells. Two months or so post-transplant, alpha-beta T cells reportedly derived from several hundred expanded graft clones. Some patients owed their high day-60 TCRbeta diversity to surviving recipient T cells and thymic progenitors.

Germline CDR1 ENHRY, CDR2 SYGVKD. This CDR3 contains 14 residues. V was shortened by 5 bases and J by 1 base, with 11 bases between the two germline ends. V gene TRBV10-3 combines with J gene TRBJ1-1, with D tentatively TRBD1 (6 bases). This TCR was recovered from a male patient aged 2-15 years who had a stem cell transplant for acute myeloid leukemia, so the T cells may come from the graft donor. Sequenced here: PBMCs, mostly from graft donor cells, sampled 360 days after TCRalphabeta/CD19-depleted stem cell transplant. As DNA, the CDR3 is TGTGCCATCAGTACTTGGGACAAGAACACTGAAGCTTTCTTT. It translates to CAISTWDKNTEAFF.